This T cell receptor beta chain was recovered during a study of T cell changes during pregnancy in multiple sclerosis (dated by TCRdb to about 2019). With regard to the full study: The study looked at changes in the T cell repertoire across pregnancy in women with multiple sclerosis.

Spanning cysteine to phenylalanine, the CDR3 consists of 15 amino acids. Of the read, only the CDR3 DNA is kept; its 45 bases are in frame from base 1. CDR1 is given as LNHDA and CDR2 as SQIVND, both from the germline V gene (reference sequence). Between the V and J ends, shortened by 3 bases and 3 bases respectively, the junction contains 11 bases. Worth noting for this clone: Its antigen target is currently unknown. No base qualities exist here, and no much larger clone lies one base off it.

The library was prepared using the immunoSEQ multiplex PCR assay. TCRdb obtained this table from immuneACCESS and retained in-frame rearrangements with V and J assigned. These tables miss some clones; where compared with another copy, unresolved V genes account for less than half of the shortfall, and the remainder is unexplained. This sample is represented by approximately 100,000 clones; about 93% of them were singletons. In total, the top ten clones hold 3.5% to 4.5% of the sample. This sequence originates from a female donor with multiple sclerosis, enrolled in a pregnancy study. The chain is assembled from TRBV19 and TRBJ1-4, and TRBD1 may be the D gene, going by 5 matching bases. The material was peripheral blood, obtained in the first trimester of pregnancy. The nucleotide sequence reads as follows: TGTGCCAGTAGTATGGGCGGGACGGCTAATGAAAAACTGTTTTTT. Translated, it reads CASSMGGTANEKLFF.